This TCR beta chain was observed in a study of cytomegalovirus exposure and HLA in healthy donors. Regarding the study as a whole: Exclusion applied to some V segments, including TRBV6-2 and TRBV6-3, as they were indistinguishable. Earlier analysis found most TCR beta V segments productive about 87% or about 30% of the time. Altogether, 164 TCR beta chains were recorded as cytomegalovirus-associated.

Germline assignment: CDR1 LNHDA and CDR2 SQIVND (reference sequence). This CDR3 comprises 15 residues. Trimming took 4 bases from V and 7 from J; bases not matched to a gene: 9. Both 60 Vbeta primers and 13 Jbeta primers went into the PCR. Repertoires were generated with immunoSEQ multiplex PCR, while TCRdb's copy carries only in-frame clones and drops some. This sample carries over 250,000 clones, roughly two thirds of them seen once, and the ten largest clones take 2% to 2.5%. With respect to this clone: Its antigen is undetermined.

The rearrangement joins TRBV19 to TRBJ1-5; 8 positions agree with TRBD1. The sample comprised PBMCs. The sequence derives from a female donor in good health and CMV-seronegative. The chain's CDR3 is CASSNLDRAEQPQHF. DNA for the CDR3: TGTGCCAGTAGTAATTTGGACAGGGCCGAACAGCCCCAGCATTTT.